This T cell receptor beta chain is drawn from a study of blood T cell repertoires in COVID-19. Study summary: The origin of the acute and convalescent COVID-19 samples was the United States, Italy and Spain. PBMCs, B-cell-depleted T cells, or T cells provided the cDNA or gDNA that made up the material.

Per the authors' pipeline: The assay estimated nucleated cells by amplifying reference gene primers. Profiled with immunoSEQ multiplex PCR; TCRdb holds only in-frame clones, not every one. V and J calls plus clone size are reproduced from that table; the DNA served to infer D and trimming. The sample has roughly 38,000 clones, 81% seen once. V was pared by 8 bases and J by 3 bases, with 15 bases between. This CDR3 contains 14 residues. Germline V lookup: CDR1 SNHLY, CDR2 FYNNEI. The clonotype comes from a man between 35 and 55 years old with active or convalescent COVID-19. The chain carries TRBV2 and TRBJ2-3; a weak D match, TRBD2 (5 bases). The sequencing input was peripheral blood. For the CDR3, the DNA is TGTGCCAGCTCCGGGATGACATGGACAGATACGCAGTATTTT. It encodes CASSGMTWTDTQYF.